The present T cell receptor beta chain was sequenced within a study of CD8 T cells in ankylosing spondylitis. General observations from the study: A TCR beta motif of fewer than ten highly homologous variants seemed to mark ankylosing spondylitis blood. Relatively scarce in peripheral blood, disease-linked clones were CD8+. Earlier reports found some motif variants in synovial fluid and blood in reactive arthritis. Disease-linked clones were reportedly significantly enriched in matched ankylosing spondylitis synovial fluid.

TCRdb redid the calling of the 5' RACE reads with MiXCR, one entry per CDR3 protein. Here the sample spans around 120,000 distinct CDR3 sequences, less than 25% being singletons. Points on this clonotype: Its antigen is undetermined.

The CDR3 is made up of 14 amino acids. V was trimmed by 6 bases and J by 3 bases, leaving 11 bases between them. The receptor comes from a male donor with ankylosing spondylitis. Source material: synovial fluid, either unsorted or a sorted T cell fraction (not recorded which). The chain uses TRBV12-3 or TRBV12-4 and TRBJ2-2, with D possibly TRBD1 on 6 matching bases. CDR3: CASSPGHYTGELFF. In DNA, the CDR3 is TGTGCCAGCAGCCCGGGACACTACACCGGGGAGCTGTTTTTT.